The entry below describes one T cell receptor beta chain. The germline V gene has CDR1 MGHDK and CDR2 SYGVNS. The CDR3 totals 15 residues. V was pared by 3 bases and J by 0 bases, with 9 bases between. The assay was immunoSEQ multiplex PCR, and TCRdb's table has in-frame clones only and misses some. The sample carries roughly 26,000 clones, roughly 90% recorded once. This sample is drawn from a study of blood T cell repertoires in COVID-19. The chain combines TRBV25-1 with TRBJ1-3; perhaps TRBD1 as D (5 bases). The sequenced material came from peripheral blood. The TCR was taken from a human donor in a cohort sampled during active COVID-19. CDR3: CASSEQGISGNTIYF. The CDR3 region has the DNA TGTGCCAGCAGTGAGCAGGGTATCTCTGGAAACACCATATATTTT.